This passage covers 6 T cell receptor beta chains from one sample sequenced in a study of blood T cell repertoires in COVID-19. Sequencing was performed with immunoSEQ multiplex PCR; in TCRdb, only in-frame clones are kept and a portion is missing. There are some 130,000 clones in the sample; around 87% occur only once, and more than 3.5% lies in the top ten. Sequencing used peripheral blood. Receptors originate from a woman in her sixties or seventies with acute or convalescent COVID-19.

V gene TRBV6-1 combines with J gene TRBJ1-2, with TRBD1 matching 9 bases. V lost 3 bases to trimming and J lost 7 bases; unmatched junction nucleotides: 6. The CDR3 has 14 residues. Germline CDR1 and CDR2: MNHNS and SASEGT. The CDR3 spells CASSDRDRVSGYTF. The CDR3 DNA sequence: TGTGCCAGCAGTGACCGGGACAGGGTCTCTGGCTACACCTTC.

The gene calls are TRBV11-2 and TRBJ2-5, with 8 bases lining up with TRBD1. Germline values: CDR1 SGHAT, CDR2 FQNNGV. CDR3 length: 15 amino acids. V dropped 2 bases and J dropped 4; count of bases not matched to a gene: 6. This chain's CDR3 is CASSLQGAPRETQYF. The CDR3 coding sequence is TGTGCCAGCAGCTTACAGGGGGCGCCCCGAGAGACCCAGTACTTC.

The chain uses TRBV2 and TRBJ2-3, with 10 nucleotides matching TRBD2. The CDR3 has 14 amino acids. Germline trimming cut 8 bases from V and 2 bases from J; bases unmatched to any gene: 4. Germline lookup yields CDR1 SNHLY and CDR2 FYNNEI. The CDR3 DNA reads TGTGCCAGCCTCCTAGCGGGGGCCACAGATACGCAGTATTTT. It is translated as CASLLAGATDTQYF.

This chain connects TRBV18 to TRBJ1-2; 9 bases are shared with TRBD1. CDR1 is KGHSH, CDR2 LQKENI, per germline. Trimming removed 8 bases from V and 4 bases from J; junction bases left unmatched: 14. The CDR3 is 16 residues long. The CDR3 DNA follows: TGTGCCAGCGCGCCGGGACAGGGTGGAGTTGTCTATGGCTACACCTTC. It specifies CASAPGQGGVVYGYTF.

This sequence joins TRBV5-1 and TRBJ1-5, with D maybe TRBD1 (6 bases). Germline V lookup: CDR1 SGHRS, CDR2 YFSETQ. V lost 4 bases, J lost 4 bases, and 15 bases lay in between. The CDR3 contains 15 residues. The CDR3 bases are TGCGCCAGCAGCGCAGACGGGACACCGAATCAGCCCCAGCATTTT. Protein sequence: CASSADGTPNQPQHF.

This chain joins TRBV19 and TRBJ1-5; 8 nucleotides agree with TRBD1. Trimming at V came to 3 bases and at J to 7 bases, leaving 8 bases not matched to a gene. Germline lookup yields CDR1 LNHDA and CDR2 SQIVND (reference sequence). This CDR3 has 15 residues. The CDR3 protein is CASSMDRERRQPQHF. The CDR3 coding sequence is TGTGCCAGTAGTATGGACAGGGAAAGGCGACAGCCCCAGCATTTT.